Each of the 21 T cell receptor beta chains below was sequenced from the same sample in a study of shared clonotypes between healthy human individuals. Clones were sequenced by immunoSEQ multiplex PCR, and TCRdb holds only the in-frame ones, with some missing. The sample comprises around 510,000 clones, around 78% of which are singletons, and around 12% rests with the top ten. Sequenced sample: PBMCs. The receptors shown here come from a woman between 40 and 50 years old in good health. Some clones in this sample may be carry-over from other donors' samples.

The chain combines TRBV9 with TRBJ2-2, with 8 bases fitting TRBD2. Germline loops: CDR1 SGDLS, CDR2 YYNGEE. CDR3 length equals 12 residues. The J segment lost 7 bases and the V segment lost 7 bases, leaving 3 bases of the junction unmatched. CDR3 amino acids: CASQSGSGELFF. Here the CDR3 DNA reads TGTGCCAGCCAAAGCGGGAGCGGGGAGCTGTTTTTT.

The chain employs TRBV6-4 and TRBJ2-1; D gene unclear. This CDR3 is built from 13 residues. V was shortened by 0 bases and J by 6 bases, with 6 bases between the two germline ends. CDR1 is MRHNA and CDR2 is SNTAGT in the germline V gene. The CDR3 bases are TGTGCCAGCAGTGACTCGGAACTCAATGAGCAGTTCTTC. Encoded protein: CASSDSELNEQFF.

The chain links TRBV7-8 to TRBJ2-1, with D perhaps TRBD2 (6 bases). Germline V lookup: CDR1 SGHVS, CDR2 FQNEAQ. The CDR3 spans 16 residues. V gave up 1 base and J gave up 12 bases, with 22 bases separating them. DNA of the CDR3: TGTGCCAGCAGCTTAGAAGCAAGGGACTCCTATCTGAGGCAGTTCTTC. Translating it yields CASSLEARDSYLRQFF.

The chain links TRBV30 to TRBJ2-7; 7 bases match TRBD1. This CDR3 is 13 amino acids long. The ends lost 2 bases at V and 6 bases at J; junction bases unmatched: 7. Per germline, CDR1 GTSNPN and CDR2 SVGIG (reference sequence). For the CDR3, the DNA is TGTGCCTGGAGTCGCGACAGGGTTGGCGAGCAGTACTTC. This gives the protein CAWSRDRVGEQYF.

The genes are TRBV11-2 and TRBJ1-2; 9 bases align to TRBD1. Germline trimming cut 5 bases from V and 7 bases from J; bases unmatched to any gene: 17. Germline V CDR1 and CDR2: SGHAT, FQNNGV. CDR3 length: 17 amino acids. The CDR3, as DNA: TGTGCCAGCAGCCGATACAACAGGGGGCTTATTCTGGGTGGCTACACCTTC. Its protein product is CASSRYNRGLILGGYTF.

This clone was picked up one time. This chain connects TRBV28 to TRBJ1-2; D may be TRBD1 (5 bases). The CDR3 extends over 15 amino acids. Germline V gene lookup returns CDR1 MDHEN and CDR2 SYDVKM. The ends were cut back, 0 bases at V and 0 bases at J, with 8 bases in the middle. In nucleotides, the CDR3 is TGTGCCAGCAGTTTATGGCAGGGAACTAACTATGGCTACACCTTC. Protein sequence: CASSLWQGTNYGYTF.

This clone was recorded a few times. The chain carries TRBV7-9 and TRBJ2-3; a possible D gene is TRBD2 (6 bases). Germline V gene lookup returns CDR1 SEHNR and CDR2 FQNEAQ (reference sequence). There are 15 residues in the CDR3. Trimming pared 5 bases from V and 3 bases from J, leaving 15 bases between. The CDR3 protein is CASSPIGTPTDTQYF. CDR3 coding DNA: TGTGCCAGCAGCCCGATTGGGACTCCTACAGATACGCAGTATTTT.

A single count supports this clone. V usage is TRBV7-2 and J usage is TRBJ2-7; 14 nucleotides agree with TRBD2. J lost 6 bases, V lost 5 bases, and 6 bases had no gene match. Germline-derived CDR1 and CDR2 are SGHTA and FQGNSA. The CDR3 spans 15 residues. This CDR3 reads CASSPGLAGVGEQYF. The CDR3 nucleotides are TGTGCCAGCAGCCCGGGACTAGCGGGAGTCGGCGAGCAGTACTTC.

This clone was picked up one time. CDR3: CASSEQQLGDVDTGELFF. The CDR3 bases are TGTGCCAGCAGTGAGCAGCAGTTAGGAGACGTCGACACCGGGGAGCTGTTTTTT. The chain joins TRBV7-1 to TRBJ2-2; D is uncertain. TRBV7-1 is flagged as an ORF with uncertain function. Deletions cut 6 bases from V and 3 bases from J, with 23 bases between. The CDR3 spans 18 residues.

On this clone itself: A junction end diverges from the germline sequence, so it may reflect a read error. The chain carries TRBV28 and TRBJ2-3, with TRBD2 matching 7 bases. The CDR3 contains 14 residues. Per germline, CDR1 MDHEN and CDR2 SYDVKM. As DNA, the CDR3 is TGTGCCAGCAGTTTACCGACTAGCAAAGATACGCAGTATTTT. Translating gives CASSLPTSKDTQYF.

A word on this clone: A much larger clone lies one base from this, so it may be a read error. Other DNA sequences within the sample encode an identical CDR3. The J gene is TRBJ2-7, the V gene TRBV11-1; 9 bases line up with TRBD1. This CDR3 has 15 amino acids. Germline loops: CDR1 SGHAT, CDR2 FQDESV (reference sequence). CDR3 nucleotides: TGCGCCAGCAGCTTAGGTCTCGGGACAGGGAACGAGCAGTACTTC. Its translation is CASSLGLGTGNEQYF. The entire variable domain, with the rest obtained from reference TRBV11-1 and TRBJ2-7, is as follows: EAEVAQSPRYKITEKSQAVAFWCDPISGHATLYWYRQILGQGPELLVQFQDESVVDDSQLPKDRFSAERLKGVDSTLKIQPAELGDSAMYLCASSLGLGTGNEQYFGPGTRLTVT.

As to this clone: Other DNA sequences in this sample translate to the same CDR3. The chain employs TRBV19 and TRBJ2-5; no definite D call. CDR1 and CDR2 from the germline V gene are LNHDA and SQIVND (reference sequence). V dropped 2 bases and J dropped 5 bases, with 3 bases sitting between them. This CDR3 is built from 11 residues. CDR3 nucleotide sequence: TGTGCCAGTAGTATAAGGGAGACCCAGTACTTC. It is translated as CASSIRETQYF.

This chain connects TRBV6-5 to TRBJ2-7; TRBD2 aligns across 10 bases. With 4 bases clipped from V and 2 bases from J, the junction kept 8 bases outside the gene matches. The CDR3 totals 16 residues. The germline V gene encodes CDR1 MNHEY and CDR2 SVGAGI. The DNA of the CDR3 is TGTGCCAGCAGTTCCTTACTAGCGGGAAGGGCCTACGAGCAGTACTTC. Protein product: CASSSLLAGRAYEQYF.

The chain has TRBV9 and TRBJ2-7, with D maybe TRBD2 (6 bases). CDR1 and CDR2 from the germline V gene are SGDLS and YYNGEE. The V gene lost 0 bases and the J gene lost 4 bases, with 17 bases spanning the gap. CDR3 size: 16 residues. The CDR3 reads CASSVALGGGSYEQYF. CDR3 in DNA: TGTGCCAGCAGCGTAGCTCTGGGGGGAGGTTCTTACGAGCAGTACTTC. Looking up the rest from reference TRBV9 and TRBJ2-7 gives the full variable domain: DSGVTQTPKHLITATGQRVTLRCSPRSGDLSVYWYQQSLDQGLQFLIQYYNGEERAKGNILERFSAQQFPDLHSELNLSSLELGDSALYFCASSVALGGGSYEQYFGPGTRLTVT.

The chain combines TRBV4-1 with TRBJ1-3, with 8 bases aligning to TRBD1. This CDR3 has 17 residues. Trimming removed 0 bases from V and 4 bases from J; junction bases left unmatched: 8. The germline CDR1 and CDR2 sequences are MGHRA and YSYEKL. The CDR3 region has the DNA TGCGCCAGCAGCCAAGAACCGACAGGGGTTAGCGGAAACACCATATATTTT. This codes for CASSQEPTGVSGNTIYF.

As to this clone: The conserved final phenylalanine or tryptophan is absent from the CDR3, which likely points to a read error. The rearrangement uses TRBV15 and TRBJ2-7; D is uncertain. V lost 0 bases to trimming and J lost 5 bases, with 5 bases between them. CDR1 and CDR2 from the germline V gene are LNHNV and YYDKDF (reference sequence). The CDR3 totals 12 residues. The CDR3 bases are TGTGCCACCAGCAGAGATGAGGACGAGCAGTACCCC. Its protein is CATSRDEDEQYP.

Notes on this clone: This probably arose from a read error, given a far larger clone one base away. The sample holds other DNA sequences that translate to the same CDR3. The gene calls are TRBV5-1 and TRBJ1-1; D is perhaps TRBD1 (5 bases). Trimming shortened V by 2 bases and J by 5 bases, and 10 bases separated the two germline ends. The V gene's germline CDR1 is SGHRS and CDR2 YFSETQ. The length of the CDR3 is 13 residues. In DNA, the CDR3 is TGCGCCAGCAGCTTAAGGGGTGGTACTGAAGCTTTCTTT. Translation: CASSLRGGTEAFF. The full variable domain, completed using reference TRBV5-1 and TRBJ1-1, is KAGVTQTPRYLIKTRGQQVTLSCSPISGHRSVSWYQQTPGQGLQFLFEYFSETQRNKGNFPGRFSGRQFSNSRSEMNVSTLELGDSALYLCASSLRGGTEAFFGQGTRLTVV.

V and J are TRBV7-3 and TRBJ2-1; no definite D call. The germline V gene encodes CDR1 SGHTA and CDR2 FQGTGA. The CDR3 totals 13 residues. Trimming removed 5 bases at V and 8 bases at J, with 13 bases between. For the CDR3, the DNA is TGTGCCAGCAGCCCCCGCCCGAGTGATGAGCAGTTCTTC. Translation gives CASSPRPSDEQFF.

The chain links TRBV6-6 to TRBJ2-7; D might be TRBD2 (6 bases). The CDR3 extends over 14 amino acids. Trimming pared 3 bases from V and 3 bases from J, leaving 12 bases between. Looked up from germline, CDR1 is MNHNY and CDR2 is SVGAGI (reference sequence). For the CDR3, the DNA is TGTGCCAGCAGTTATAGCCCGGGGGACTACGAGCAGTACTTC. Residues: CASSYSPGDYEQYF.

This clone was observed a handful of times. The V and J genes are TRBV9 and TRBJ2-2, with D perhaps matching TRBD1 (6 bases). The V and J ends lost 4 bases and 4 bases respectively, with 11 bases between them. The CDR3 consists of 14 residues. Per the germline V gene, CDR1 is SGDLS and CDR2 is YYNGEE. CDR3 in DNA: TGTGCCAGCAGCACCCAGGGGCTCACCGGGGAGCTGTTTTTT. The encoded protein is CASSTQGLTGELFF.

This clone was observed once. Other DNA sequences from this sample encode an identical CDR3 as well. This rearrangement joins TRBV11-3 to TRBJ2-2; D uncertain. CDR3 size: 14 residues. V lost 4 bases to trimming and J lost 0 bases, with 6 bases between them. The germline V gene encodes CDR1 SGHNT and CDR2 YENEEA. The CDR3 DNA is TGTGCCAGCAGCTCAAGGGCGAACACCGGGGAGCTGTTTTTT. Translating gives CASSSRANTGELFF.